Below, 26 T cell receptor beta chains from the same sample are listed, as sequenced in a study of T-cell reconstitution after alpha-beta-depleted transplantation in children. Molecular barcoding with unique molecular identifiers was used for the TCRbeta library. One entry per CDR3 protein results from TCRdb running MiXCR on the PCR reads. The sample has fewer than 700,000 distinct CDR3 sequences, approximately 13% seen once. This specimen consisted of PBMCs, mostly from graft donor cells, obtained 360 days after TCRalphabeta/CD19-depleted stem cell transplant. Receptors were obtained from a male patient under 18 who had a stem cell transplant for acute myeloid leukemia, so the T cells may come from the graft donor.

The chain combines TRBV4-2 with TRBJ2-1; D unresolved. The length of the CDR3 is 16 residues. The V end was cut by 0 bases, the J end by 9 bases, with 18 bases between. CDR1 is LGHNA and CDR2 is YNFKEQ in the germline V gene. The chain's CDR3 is CASSQDGSAAVGEQFF. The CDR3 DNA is TGTGCCAGCAGCCAAGATGGGTCCGCCGCGGTCGGTGAGCAGTTCTTC.

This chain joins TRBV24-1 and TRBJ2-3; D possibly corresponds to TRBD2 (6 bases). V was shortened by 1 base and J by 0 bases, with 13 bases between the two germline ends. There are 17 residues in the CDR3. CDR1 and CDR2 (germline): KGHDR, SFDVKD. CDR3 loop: CATSDFLLAPSTDTQYF. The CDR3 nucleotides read TGTGCCACCAGTGATTTCCTACTAGCACCCAGCACAGATACGCAGTATTTT.

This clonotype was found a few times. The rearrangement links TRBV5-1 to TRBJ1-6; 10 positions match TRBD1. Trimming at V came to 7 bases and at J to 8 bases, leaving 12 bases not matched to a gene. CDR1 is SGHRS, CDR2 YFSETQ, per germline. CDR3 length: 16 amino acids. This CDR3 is CASRPKTGTGDSPLHF. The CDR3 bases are TGCGCCAGCCGGCCTAAGACCGGGACAGGGGATTCACCCCTCCACTTT.

The CDR3 reads CSVGFGQGYTGELFF. CDR3 coding DNA: TGCAGCGTGGGATTCGGACAGGGCTACACCGGGGAGCTGTTTTTT. The chain combines TRBV29-1 with TRBJ2-2; TRBD1 agrees at 8 bases. CDR1 and CDR2 from the germline V gene are SQVTM and ANQGSEA. V lost 6 bases and J lost 3; bases outside the gene matches: 9. The length of the CDR3 is 15 residues.

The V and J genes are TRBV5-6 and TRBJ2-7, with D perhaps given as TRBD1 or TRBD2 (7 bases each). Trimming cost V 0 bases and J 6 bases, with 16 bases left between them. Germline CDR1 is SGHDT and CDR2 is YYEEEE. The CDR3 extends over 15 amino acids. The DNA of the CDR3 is TGTGCCAGCAGCTTGGCAGGGGGAGGGCCCTTCGAGCAGTACTTC. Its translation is CASSLAGGGPFEQYF.

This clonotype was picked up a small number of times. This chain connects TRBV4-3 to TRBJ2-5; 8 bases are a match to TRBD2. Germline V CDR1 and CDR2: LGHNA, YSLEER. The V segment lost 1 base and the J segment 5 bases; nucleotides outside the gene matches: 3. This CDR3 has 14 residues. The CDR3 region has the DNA TGCGCCAGCAGCCAAGTTAGCGGGACGGAGACCCAGTACTTC. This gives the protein CASSQVSGTETQYF.

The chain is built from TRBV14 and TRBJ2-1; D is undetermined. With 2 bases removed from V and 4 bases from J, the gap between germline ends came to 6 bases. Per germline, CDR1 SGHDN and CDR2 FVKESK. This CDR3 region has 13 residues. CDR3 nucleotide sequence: TGTGCCAGCAGCCAATCCAATTACAATGAGCAGTTCTTC. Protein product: CASSQSNYNEQFF.

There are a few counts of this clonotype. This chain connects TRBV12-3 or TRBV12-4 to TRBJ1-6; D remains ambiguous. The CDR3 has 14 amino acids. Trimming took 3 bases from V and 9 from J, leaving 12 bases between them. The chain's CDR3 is CASSLMTQSSPLHF. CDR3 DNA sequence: TGTGCCAGCAGTTTGATGACACAAAGTTCACCCCTCCACTTT.

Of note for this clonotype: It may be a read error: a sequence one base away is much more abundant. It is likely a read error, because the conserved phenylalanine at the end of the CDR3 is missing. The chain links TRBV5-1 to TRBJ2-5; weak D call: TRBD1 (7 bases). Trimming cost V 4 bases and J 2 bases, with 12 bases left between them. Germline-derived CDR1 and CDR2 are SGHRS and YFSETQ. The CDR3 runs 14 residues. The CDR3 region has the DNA TGCGCCAGCAGCCGACAGGGACTTCAAGAGACCCAGTACTAC. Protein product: CASSRQGLQETQYY.

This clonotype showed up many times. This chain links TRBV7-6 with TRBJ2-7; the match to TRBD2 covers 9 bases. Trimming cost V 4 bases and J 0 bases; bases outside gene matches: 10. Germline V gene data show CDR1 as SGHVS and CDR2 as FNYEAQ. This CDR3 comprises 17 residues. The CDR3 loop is CASSSEIAGVSSYEQYF. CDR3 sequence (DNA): TGTGCCAGCAGCTCTGAGATAGCGGGGGTTAGCTCCTACGAGCAGTACTTC. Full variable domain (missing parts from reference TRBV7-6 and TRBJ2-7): GAGVSQSPRYKVTKRGQDVALRCDPISGHVSLYWYRQALGQGPEFLTYFNYEAQQDKSGLPNDRFSAERPEGSISTLTIQRTEQRDSAMYRCASSSEIAGVSSYEQYFGPGTRLTVT.

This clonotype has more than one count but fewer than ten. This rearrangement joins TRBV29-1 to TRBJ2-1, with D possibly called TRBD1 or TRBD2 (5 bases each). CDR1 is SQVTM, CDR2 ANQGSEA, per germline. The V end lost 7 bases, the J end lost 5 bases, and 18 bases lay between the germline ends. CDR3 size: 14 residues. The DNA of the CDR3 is TGCAGCGCCCCAGATAGAGAGGGGCACAATGAGCAGTTCTTC. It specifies CSAPDREGHNEQFF.

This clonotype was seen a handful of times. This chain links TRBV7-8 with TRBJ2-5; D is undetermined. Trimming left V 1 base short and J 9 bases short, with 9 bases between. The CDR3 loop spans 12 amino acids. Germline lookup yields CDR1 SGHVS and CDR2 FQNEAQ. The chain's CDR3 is CASSLVWASQYF. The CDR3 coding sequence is TGTGCCAGCAGCTTAGTATGGGCTTCCCAGTACTTC. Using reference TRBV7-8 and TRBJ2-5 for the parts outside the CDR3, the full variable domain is GAGVSQSPRYKVAKRGQDVALRCDPISGHVSLFWYQQALGQGPEFLTYFQNEAQLDKSGLPSDRFFAERPEGSVSTLKIQRTQQEDSAVYLCASSLVWASQYFGPGTRLLVL.

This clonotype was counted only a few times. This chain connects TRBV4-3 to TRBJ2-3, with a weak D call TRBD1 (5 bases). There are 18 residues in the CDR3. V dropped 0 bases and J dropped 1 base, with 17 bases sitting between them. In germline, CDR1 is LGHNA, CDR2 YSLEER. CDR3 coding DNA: TGCGCCAGCAGCCAAGACAATTTCGGTAGCAGGGGCACAGATACGCAGTATTTT. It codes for CASSQDNFGSRGTDTQYF.

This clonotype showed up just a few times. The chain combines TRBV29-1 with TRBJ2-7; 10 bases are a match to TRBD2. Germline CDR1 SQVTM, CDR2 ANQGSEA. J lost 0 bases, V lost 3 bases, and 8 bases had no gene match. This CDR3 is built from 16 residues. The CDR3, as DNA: TGCAGCGTTGAGGAAGGAGCGGGAGGGAGCTCCTACGAGCAGTACTTC. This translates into CSVEEGAGGSSYEQYF.

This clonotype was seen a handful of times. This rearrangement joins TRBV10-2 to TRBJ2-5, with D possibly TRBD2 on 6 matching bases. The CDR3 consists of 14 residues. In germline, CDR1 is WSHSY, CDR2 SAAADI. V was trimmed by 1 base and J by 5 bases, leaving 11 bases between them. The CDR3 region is CASSEFAAGETQYF. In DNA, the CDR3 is TGCGCCAGCAGTGAGTTTGCGGCGGGGGAGACCCAGTACTTC.

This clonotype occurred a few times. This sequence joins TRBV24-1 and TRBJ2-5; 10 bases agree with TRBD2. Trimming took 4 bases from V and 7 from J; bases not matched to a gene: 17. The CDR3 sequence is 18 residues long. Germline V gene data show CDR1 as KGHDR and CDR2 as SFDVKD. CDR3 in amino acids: CATSEASGRAAGGGTQYF. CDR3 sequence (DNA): TGTGCCACCAGTGAGGCCAGCGGGAGGGCTGCCGGGGGAGGGACCCAGTACTTC.

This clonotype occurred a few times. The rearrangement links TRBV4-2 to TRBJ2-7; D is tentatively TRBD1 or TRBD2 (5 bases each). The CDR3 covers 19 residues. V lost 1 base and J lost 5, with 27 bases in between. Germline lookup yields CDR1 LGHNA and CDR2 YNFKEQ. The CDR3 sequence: CASSQVAPGTDSGRDEQYF. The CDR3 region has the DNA TGTGCCAGCAGCCAAGTTGCTCCCGGGACCGACTCTGGAAGGGACGAGCAGTACTTC.

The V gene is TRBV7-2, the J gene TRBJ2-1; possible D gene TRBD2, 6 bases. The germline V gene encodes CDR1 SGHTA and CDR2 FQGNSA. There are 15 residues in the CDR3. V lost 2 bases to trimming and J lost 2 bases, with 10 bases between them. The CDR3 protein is CASSLTRGTYNEQFF. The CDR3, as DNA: TGTGCCAGCAGCTTAACTCGCGGGACCTACAATGAGCAGTTCTTC.

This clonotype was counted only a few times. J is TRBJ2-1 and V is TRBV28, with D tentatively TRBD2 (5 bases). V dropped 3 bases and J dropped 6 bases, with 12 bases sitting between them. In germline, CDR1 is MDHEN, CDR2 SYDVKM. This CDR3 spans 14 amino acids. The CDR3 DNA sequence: TGTGCCAGCAGTTTCCGGGGTCCACGCAATGAGCAGTTCTTC. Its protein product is CASSFRGPRNEQFF. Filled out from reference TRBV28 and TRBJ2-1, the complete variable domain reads DVKVTQSSRYLVKRTGEKVFLECVQDMDHENMFWYRQDPGLGLRLIYFSYDVKMKEKGDIPEGYSVSREKKERFSLILESASTNQTSMYLCASSFRGPRNEQFFGPGTRLTVL.

CDR3: CASSSDRSGGYTF. In DNA, the CDR3 is TGTGCCAGCAGCTCGGACCGCAGCGGGGGCTACACCTTC. The chain has TRBV7-3 and TRBJ1-2; unclear D gene. Germline loops: CDR1 SGHTA, CDR2 FQGTGA. The CDR3 has 13 residues. The V gene lost 4 bases and the J gene lost 8 bases, with 14 bases spanning the gap.

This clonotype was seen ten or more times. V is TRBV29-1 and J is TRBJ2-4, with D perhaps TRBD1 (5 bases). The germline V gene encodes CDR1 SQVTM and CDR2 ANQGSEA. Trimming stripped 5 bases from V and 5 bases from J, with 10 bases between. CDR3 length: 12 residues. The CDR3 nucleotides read TGCAGCGTTCTGACAGTAGAAAACATTCAGTACTTC. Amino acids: CSVLTVENIQYF. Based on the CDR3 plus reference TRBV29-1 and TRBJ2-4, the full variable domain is SAVISQKPSRDICQRGTSLTIQCQVDSQVTMMFWYRQQPGQSLTLIATANQGSEATYESGFVIDKFPISRPNLTFSTLTVSNMSPEDSSIYLCSVLTVENIQYFGAGTRLSVL.

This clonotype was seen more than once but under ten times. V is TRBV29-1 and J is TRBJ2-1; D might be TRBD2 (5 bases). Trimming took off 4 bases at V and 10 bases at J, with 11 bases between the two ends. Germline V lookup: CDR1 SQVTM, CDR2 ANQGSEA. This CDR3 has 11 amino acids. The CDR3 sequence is CSVGPSLEQFF. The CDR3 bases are TGCAGCGTTGGACCTAGCTTGGAGCAGTTCTTC.

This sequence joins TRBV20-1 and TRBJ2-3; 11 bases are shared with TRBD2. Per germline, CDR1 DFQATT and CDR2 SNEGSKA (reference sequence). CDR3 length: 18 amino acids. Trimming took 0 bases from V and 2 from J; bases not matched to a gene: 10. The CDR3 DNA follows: TGCAGTGCTAGAGATTGGGGGGTTAGCGGGAGGGCCACAGATACGCAGTATTTT. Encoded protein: CSARDWGVSGRATDTQYF.

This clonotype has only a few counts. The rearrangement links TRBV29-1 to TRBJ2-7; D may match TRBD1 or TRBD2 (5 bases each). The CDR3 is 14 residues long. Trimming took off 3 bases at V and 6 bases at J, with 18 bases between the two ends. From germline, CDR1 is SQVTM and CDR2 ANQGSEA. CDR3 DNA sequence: TGCAGCGTTGATACGGGGCCGATAGCACCCGAGCAGTACTTC. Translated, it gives CSVDTGPIAPEQYF.

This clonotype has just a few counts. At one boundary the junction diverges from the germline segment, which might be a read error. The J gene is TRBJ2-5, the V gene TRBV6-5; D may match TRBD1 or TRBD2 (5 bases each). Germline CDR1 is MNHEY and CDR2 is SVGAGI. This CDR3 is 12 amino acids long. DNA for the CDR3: TGCGTCGTCGCGAGGGGCGAAGAGACCCAGTACTTC. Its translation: CVVARGEETQYF.

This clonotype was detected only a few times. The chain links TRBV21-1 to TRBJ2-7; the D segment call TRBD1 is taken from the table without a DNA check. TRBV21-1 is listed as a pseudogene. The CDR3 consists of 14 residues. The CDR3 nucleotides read TGTGCCAGCAGCACGTCTCCGGGATTCTACGAGCAGTACTTC. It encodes CASSTSPGFYEQYF.